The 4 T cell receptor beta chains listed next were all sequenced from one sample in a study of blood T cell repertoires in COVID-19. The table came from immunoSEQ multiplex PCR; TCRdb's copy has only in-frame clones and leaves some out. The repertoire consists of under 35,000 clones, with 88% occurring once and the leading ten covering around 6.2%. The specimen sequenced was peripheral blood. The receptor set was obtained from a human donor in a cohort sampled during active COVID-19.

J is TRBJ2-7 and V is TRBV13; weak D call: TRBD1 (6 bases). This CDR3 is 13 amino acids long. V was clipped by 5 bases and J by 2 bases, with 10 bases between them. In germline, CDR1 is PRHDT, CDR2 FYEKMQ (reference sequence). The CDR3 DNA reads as TGTGCCAGCAGCCTAGACAGGACCTACGAGCAGTACTTC. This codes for CASSLDRTYEQYF.

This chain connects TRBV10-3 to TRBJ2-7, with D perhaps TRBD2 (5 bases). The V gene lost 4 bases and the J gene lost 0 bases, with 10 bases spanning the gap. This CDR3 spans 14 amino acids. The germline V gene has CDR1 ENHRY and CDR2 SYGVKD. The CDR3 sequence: CAISGTGSSYEQYF. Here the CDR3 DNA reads TGTGCCATCAGTGGGACTGGGTCCTCCTACGAGCAGTACTTC.

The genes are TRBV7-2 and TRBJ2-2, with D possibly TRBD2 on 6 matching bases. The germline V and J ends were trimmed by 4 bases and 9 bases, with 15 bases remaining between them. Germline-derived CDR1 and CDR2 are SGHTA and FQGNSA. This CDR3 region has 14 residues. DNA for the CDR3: TGTGCCAGCAGCTCGGGACTGTCATCCCGGGAGCTGTTTTTT. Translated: CASSSGLSSRELFF.

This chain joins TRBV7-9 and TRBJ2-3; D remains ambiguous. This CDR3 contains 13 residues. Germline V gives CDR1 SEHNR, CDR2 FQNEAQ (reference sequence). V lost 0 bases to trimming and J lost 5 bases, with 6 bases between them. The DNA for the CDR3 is TGTGCCAGCAGCTTAGCGTCCGTAGATACGCAGTATTTT. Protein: CASSLASVDTQYF.